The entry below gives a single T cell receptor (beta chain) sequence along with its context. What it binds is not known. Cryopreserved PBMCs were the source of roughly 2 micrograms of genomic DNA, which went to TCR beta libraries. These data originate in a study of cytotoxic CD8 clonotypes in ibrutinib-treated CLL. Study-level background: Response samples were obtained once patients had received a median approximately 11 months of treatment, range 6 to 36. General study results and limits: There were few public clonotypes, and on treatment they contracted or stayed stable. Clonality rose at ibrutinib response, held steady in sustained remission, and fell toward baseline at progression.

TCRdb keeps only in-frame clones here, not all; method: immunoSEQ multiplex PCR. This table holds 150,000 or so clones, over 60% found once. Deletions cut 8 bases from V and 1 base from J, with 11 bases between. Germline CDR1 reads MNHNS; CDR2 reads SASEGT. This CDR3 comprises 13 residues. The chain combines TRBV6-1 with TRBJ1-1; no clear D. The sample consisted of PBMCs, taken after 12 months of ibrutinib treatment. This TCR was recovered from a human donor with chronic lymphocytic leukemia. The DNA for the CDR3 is TGTGCCAGCCGTCCCTTGCCGAACACTGAAGCTTTCTTT. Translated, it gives CASRPLPNTEAFF.